Here is one T cell receptor (beta chain) with its context. The data were obtained in a study of blood T cell repertoires in COVID-19. Study details: COVID-19 samples from acute and convalescent phases originated in the United States, Italy and Spain. The analysed material was cDNA or gDNA that came from T cells, B-cell-depleted T cells, or PBMCs.

The CDR3 covers 15 residues. Germline CDR1 and CDR2: LGHNA and YNFKEQ. V was shortened by 3 bases and J by 3 bases, with 14 bases between the two germline ends. In the original analysis: It was from reference gene primer amplification that nucleated cell counts were estimated. The protocol was immunoSEQ multiplex PCR, while the TCRdb copy is restricted to in-frame clones and leaves out a portion. V, J and clone size reflect that table, while D and trimming were determined from the DNA. The sample includes over 250,000 clones, 85% of them seen just once. The sequencing sample was made of peripheral blood. The sequence came from a human donor in a cohort sampled during active COVID-19. The chain couples TRBV4-2 to TRBJ1-1; D might be TRBD1 (6 bases). The CDR3 region is CASSHNRDRDTEAFF. CDR3 sequence (DNA): TGTGCCAGCAGCCATAACAGGGATCGGGACACTGAAGCTTTCTTT.